This TCR beta chain is from a study of T cell responses to AZD1222 COVID-19 vaccine. V was clipped by 5 bases and J by 13 bases, with 14 bases between them. There are 11 residues in the CDR3. Study outcomes and limitations: A mostly white British donor set with more females was recruited, and clonal diversity was possibly underestimated. Unmutated variant regions are reportedly the target of nearly half of TCRs that are spike-specific.

Assay used: immunoSEQ multiplex PCR; TCRdb lists only in-frame clones, some missing. Here the sample spans about 84,000 clones, 70% to 90% being singletons. About this clone: Antigen unknown.

The sample was peripheral blood, taken 28 days after the second AZD1222 dose. This receptor was identified in an adult who received the AZD1222 COVID-19 vaccine. V is TRBV12-3 or TRBV12-4 and J is TRBJ1-2; D is unresolved. CDR3 in DNA: TGTGCCAGCAGTCCCGGTAACTTGCGCACCTTC. Amino acid sequence: CASSPGNLRTF.